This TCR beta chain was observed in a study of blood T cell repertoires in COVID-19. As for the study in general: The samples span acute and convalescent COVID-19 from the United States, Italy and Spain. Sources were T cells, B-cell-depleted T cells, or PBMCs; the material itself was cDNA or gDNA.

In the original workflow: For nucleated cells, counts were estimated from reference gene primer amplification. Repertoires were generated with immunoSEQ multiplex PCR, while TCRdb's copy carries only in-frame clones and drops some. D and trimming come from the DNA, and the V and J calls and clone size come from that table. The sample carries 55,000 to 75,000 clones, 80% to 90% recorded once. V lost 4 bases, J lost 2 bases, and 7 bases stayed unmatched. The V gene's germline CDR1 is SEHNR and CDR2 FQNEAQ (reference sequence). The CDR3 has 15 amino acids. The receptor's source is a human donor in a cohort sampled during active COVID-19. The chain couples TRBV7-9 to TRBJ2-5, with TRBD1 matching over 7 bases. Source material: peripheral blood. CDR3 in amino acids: CASSSLRDRQETQYF. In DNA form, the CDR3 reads TGTGCCAGCAGCTCCCTTCGGGACAGACAAGAGACCCAGTACTTC.